This paragraph covers one TCR beta chain sequence. The CDR3 is 15 residues long. Germline CDR1 is MNHEY and CDR2 is SVGAGI. After removal of 6 bases from V and 8 bases from J, the junction contained 10 bases not matched to a gene. These data belong to a study of blood T cell repertoires in COVID-19. Overall study: Researchers got acute and convalescent COVID-19 samples from the United States, Italy and Spain.

Assay used: immunoSEQ multiplex PCR; TCRdb lists only in-frame clones, some missing. The sample includes some 30,000 clones, 91% of them seen just once. The clonotype originates from a human donor with active COVID-19. The donor label of this sample is uncertain. The chain has TRBV6-5 and TRBJ1-4; 9 bases are shared with TRBD1. Sequenced input: peripheral blood. This CDR3 is CASRPRTGEGEKLFF. The DNA for the CDR3 is TGTGCCAGCAGACCTCGGACAGGGGAAGGGGAAAAACTGTTTTTT.